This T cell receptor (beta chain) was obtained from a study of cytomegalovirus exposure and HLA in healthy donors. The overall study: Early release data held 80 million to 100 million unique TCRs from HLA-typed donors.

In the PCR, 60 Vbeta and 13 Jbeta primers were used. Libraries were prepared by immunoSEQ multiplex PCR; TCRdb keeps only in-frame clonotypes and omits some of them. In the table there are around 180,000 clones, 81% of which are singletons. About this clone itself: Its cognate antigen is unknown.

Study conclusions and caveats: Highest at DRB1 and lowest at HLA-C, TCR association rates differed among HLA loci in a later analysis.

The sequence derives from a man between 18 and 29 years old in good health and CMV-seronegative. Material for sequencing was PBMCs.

The CDR3 nucleotides read TGTGCCAGTAGTATCCGGGACAGGGGATTGGACGAAAAACTGTTTTTT. It yields the protein CASSIRDRGLDEKLFF. This chain connects TRBV19 to TRBJ1-4; 10 bases map to TRBD1. The J segment lost 8 bases and the V segment lost 3 bases, leaving 9 bases of the junction unmatched. Germline V gene sequence: CDR1 LNHDA, CDR2 SQIVND (reference sequence). CDR3 length equals 16 residues.